This TCR beta chain stems from a study of blood T cell repertoires in COVID-19. Overall study context: Collection of acute and convalescent COVID-19 samples took place in the United States, Italy and Spain. Sample material is recorded as cDNA or gDNA derived from T cells, B-cell-depleted T cells, or PBMCs.

CDR1 is MNHEY and CDR2 is SMNVEV in the germline V gene (reference sequence). V shed 2 bases and J shed 6 bases, with 8 bases lying between them. This CDR3 contains 14 residues. Per the original data handling: Amplification from reference gene primers served as the basis for estimated nucleated cell counts. TCRdb keeps only in-frame clones here, not all; method: immunoSEQ multiplex PCR. V and J calls plus clone size are reproduced from that table; the DNA served to infer D and trimming. The sample yields 150,000 to 200,000 clones, 87% seen once. This receptor was identified in a woman under 30 who had recovered from COVID-19. The sample was peripheral blood. The chain uses TRBV27 and TRBJ1-6, with TRBD1 as a possible D gene (5 bases). CDR3 coding DNA: TGTGCCAGCAGTTTAAGACAGTTTAATTCACCCCTCCACTTT. Amino acids: CASSLRQFNSPLHF.